These 4 T cell receptor beta chains were sequenced from one sample in a study of T cells in Graves' hyperthyroidism and ophthalmopathy. Amplified TCR beta CDR3 regions derived from RNA transcripts. The HTBI primer set was used in a first-round RT-PCR of the TCR CDR3. TCRdb independently ran MiXCR on the multiplex PCR reads; one entry per CDR3 protein. The sample carries some 700,000 distinct CDR3 sequences, 15% to 20% recorded once. The sample taken for sequencing was blood. The receptors were sampled from a man aged 50 to 60 with Graves' hyperthyroidism.

The J gene is TRBJ1-4, the V gene TRBV7-2, with 8 bases lining up with TRBD1. This CDR3 comprises 16 residues. Per germline, CDR1 SGHTA and CDR2 FQGNSA. Germline trimming cut 5 bases from V and 4 bases from J; bases unmatched to any gene: 9. CDR3 coding DNA: TGTGCCAGCAGCCCCGGACAGGGTTGGAATAATGAAAAACTGTTTTTT. Residues: CASSPGQGWNNEKLFF.

This clonotype showed up just a few times. CDR3 region: CASSSGPMGTDTQYF. CDR3 coding DNA: TGTGCCAGCAGCTCTGGGCCAATGGGGACAGATACGCAGTATTTT. This chain links TRBV2 with TRBJ2-3; D ambiguous. The CDR3 spans 15 residues. Per the germline V gene, CDR1 is SNHLY and CDR2 is FYNNEI. The V end lost 6 bases, the J end lost 3 bases, and 16 bases lay between the germline ends.

This clonotype was found many times. V usage is TRBV12-3 or TRBV12-4 and J usage is TRBJ2-3; a possible D gene is TRBD1 (6 bases). V was shortened by 7 bases and J by 3 bases, with 41 bases between the two germline ends. CDR3 size: 23 residues. CDR3 sequence (DNA): TGTGCCAGCATCGTACTTGGGGGCCTACTAGTCGCTAGTCTGCCTCTGCGGACAGATACGCAGTATTTT. This translates into CASIVLGGLLVASLPLRTDTQYF.

This clonotype was counted ten times or more. The chain carries TRBV24-1 and TRBJ1-1; no clear D gene. CDR1 is KGHDR and CDR2 is SFDVKD in the germline V gene. With 4 bases removed from V and 0 bases from J, the gap between germline ends came to 11 bases. CDR3 size: 15 residues. This CDR3 reads CATSDSGGLNTEAFF. For the CDR3, the DNA is TGTGCCACCAGTGACTCGGGAGGGTTGAACACTGAAGCTTTCTTT.